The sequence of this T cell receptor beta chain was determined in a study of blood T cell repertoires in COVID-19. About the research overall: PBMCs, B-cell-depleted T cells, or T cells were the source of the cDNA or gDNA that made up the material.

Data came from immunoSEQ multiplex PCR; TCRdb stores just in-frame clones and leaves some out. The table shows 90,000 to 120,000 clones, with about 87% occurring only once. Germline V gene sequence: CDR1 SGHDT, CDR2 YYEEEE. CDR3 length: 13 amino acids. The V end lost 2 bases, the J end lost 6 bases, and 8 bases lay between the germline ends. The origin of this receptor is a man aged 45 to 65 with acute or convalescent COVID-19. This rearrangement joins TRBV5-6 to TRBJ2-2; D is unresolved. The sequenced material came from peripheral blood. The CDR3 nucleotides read TGTGCCAGCAGCTTTAAATTTCCCGGGGAGCTGTTTTTT. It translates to CASSFKFPGELFF.